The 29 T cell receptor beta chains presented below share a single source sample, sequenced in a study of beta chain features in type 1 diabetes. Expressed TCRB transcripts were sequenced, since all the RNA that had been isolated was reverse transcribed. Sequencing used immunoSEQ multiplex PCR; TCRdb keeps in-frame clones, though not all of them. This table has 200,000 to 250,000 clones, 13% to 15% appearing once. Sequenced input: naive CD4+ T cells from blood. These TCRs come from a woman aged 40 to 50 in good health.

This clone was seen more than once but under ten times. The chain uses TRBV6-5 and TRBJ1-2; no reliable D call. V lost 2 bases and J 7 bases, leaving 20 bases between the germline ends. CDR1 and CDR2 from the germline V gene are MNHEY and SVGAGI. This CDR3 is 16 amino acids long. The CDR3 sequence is CASSYGPPRVSGGYTF. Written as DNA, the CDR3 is TGTGCCAGCAGTTACGGCCCCCCCCGGGTTTCGGGTGGCTACACCTTC.

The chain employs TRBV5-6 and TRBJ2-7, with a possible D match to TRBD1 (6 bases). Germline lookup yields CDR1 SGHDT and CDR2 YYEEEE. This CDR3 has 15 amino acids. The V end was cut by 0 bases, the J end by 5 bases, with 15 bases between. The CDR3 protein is CASSLVHRRGDEQYF. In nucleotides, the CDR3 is TGTGCCAGCAGCTTGGTGCATCGCAGGGGCGACGAGCAGTACTTC.

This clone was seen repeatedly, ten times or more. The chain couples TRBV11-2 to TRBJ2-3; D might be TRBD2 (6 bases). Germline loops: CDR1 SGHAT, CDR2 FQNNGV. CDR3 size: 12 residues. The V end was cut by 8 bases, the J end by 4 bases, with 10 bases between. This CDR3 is CASAWGADTQYF. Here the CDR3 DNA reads TGTGCCAGCGCCTGGGGGGCAGATACGCAGTATTTT.

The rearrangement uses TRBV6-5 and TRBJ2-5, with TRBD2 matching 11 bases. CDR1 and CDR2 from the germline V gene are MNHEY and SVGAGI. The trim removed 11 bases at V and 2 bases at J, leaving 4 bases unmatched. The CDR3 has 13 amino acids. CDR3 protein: CASRTSGQETQYF. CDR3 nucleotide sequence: TGTGCCTCCAGGACTAGCGGGCAAGAGACCCAGTACTTC.

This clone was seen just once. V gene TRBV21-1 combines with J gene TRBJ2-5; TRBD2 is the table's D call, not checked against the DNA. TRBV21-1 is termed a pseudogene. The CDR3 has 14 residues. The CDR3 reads CASSSRTRRETQYF. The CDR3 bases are TGTGCCAGCAGCTCTCGGACTAGGAGAGAGACCCAGTACTTC.

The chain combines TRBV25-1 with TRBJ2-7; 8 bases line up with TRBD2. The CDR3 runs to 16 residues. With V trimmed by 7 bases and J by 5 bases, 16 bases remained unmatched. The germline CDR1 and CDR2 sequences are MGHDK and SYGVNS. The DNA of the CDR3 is TGTGCCAGCACCGCGGATGGCGGGGGGACAATTCACGAGCAGTACTTC. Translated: CASTADGGGTIHEQYF.

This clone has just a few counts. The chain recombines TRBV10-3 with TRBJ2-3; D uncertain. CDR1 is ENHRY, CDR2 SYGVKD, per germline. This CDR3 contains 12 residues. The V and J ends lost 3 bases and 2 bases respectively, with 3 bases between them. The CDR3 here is CAISDFTDTQYF. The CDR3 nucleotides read TGTGCCATCAGTGACTTCACAGATACGCAGTATTTT.

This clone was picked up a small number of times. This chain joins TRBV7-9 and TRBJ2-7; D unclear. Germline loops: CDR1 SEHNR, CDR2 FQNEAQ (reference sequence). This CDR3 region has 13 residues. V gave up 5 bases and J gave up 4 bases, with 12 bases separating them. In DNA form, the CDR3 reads TGTGCCAGCAGCCAGGCGCAGTATTACGAGCAGTACTTC. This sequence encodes CASSQAQYYEQYF.

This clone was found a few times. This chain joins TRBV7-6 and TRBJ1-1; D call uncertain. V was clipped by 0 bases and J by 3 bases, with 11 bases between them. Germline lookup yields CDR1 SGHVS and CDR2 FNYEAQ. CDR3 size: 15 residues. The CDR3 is CASSLAVSVDTEAFF. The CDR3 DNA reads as TGTGCCAGCAGCTTAGCGGTTAGTGTCGACACTGAAGCTTTCTTT.

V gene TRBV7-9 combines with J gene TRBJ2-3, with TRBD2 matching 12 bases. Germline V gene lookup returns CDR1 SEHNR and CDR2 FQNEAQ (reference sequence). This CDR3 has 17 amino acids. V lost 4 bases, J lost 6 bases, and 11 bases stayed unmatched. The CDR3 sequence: CASSSPPSGGAWDTQYF. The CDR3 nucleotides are TGTGCCAGCAGCTCCCCTCCTAGCGGGGGGGCCTGGGATACGCAGTATTTT.

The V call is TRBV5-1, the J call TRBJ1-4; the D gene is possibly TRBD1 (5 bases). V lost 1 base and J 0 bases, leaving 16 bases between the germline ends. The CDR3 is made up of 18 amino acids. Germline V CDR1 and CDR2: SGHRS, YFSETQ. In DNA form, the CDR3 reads TGCGCCAGCAGCTTGAGGCCGGGGGAAACAGCAACTAATGAAAAACTGTTTTTT. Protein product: CASSLRPGETATNEKLFF.

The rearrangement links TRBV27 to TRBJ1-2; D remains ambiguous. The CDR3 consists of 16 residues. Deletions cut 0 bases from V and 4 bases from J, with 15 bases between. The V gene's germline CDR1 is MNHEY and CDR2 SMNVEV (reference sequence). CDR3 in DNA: TGTGCCAGCAGTTTATCGTTACCGGAACGGAGCTATGGCTACACCTTC. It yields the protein CASSLSLPERSYGYTF.

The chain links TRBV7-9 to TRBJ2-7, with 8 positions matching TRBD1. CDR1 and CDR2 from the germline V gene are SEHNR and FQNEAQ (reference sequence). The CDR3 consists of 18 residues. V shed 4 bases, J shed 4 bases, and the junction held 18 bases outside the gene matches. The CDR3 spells CASSSPSRQGRSGYEQYF. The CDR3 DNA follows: TGTGCCAGCAGCTCTCCTTCTCGACAGGGGCGATCTGGTTACGAGCAGTACTTC.

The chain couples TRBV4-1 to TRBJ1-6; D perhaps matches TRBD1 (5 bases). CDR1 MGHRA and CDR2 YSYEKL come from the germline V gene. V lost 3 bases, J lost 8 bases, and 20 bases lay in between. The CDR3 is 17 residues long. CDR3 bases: TGCGCCAGCAGCCAGGAACTCGGGGGGATTCTTGATTCACCCCTCCACTTT. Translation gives CASSQELGGILDSPLHF.

The CDR3 spells CASSLVAGGEYEQYF. The CDR3 DNA sequence: TGTGCCAGCAGCTTAGTAGCGGGGGGGGAATACGAGCAGTACTTC. The V gene is TRBV7-2, the J gene TRBJ2-7; TRBD2 matches 11 bases. The germline V gene encodes CDR1 SGHTA and CDR2 FQGNSA. The CDR3 is made up of 15 amino acids. Trimming cost V 1 base and J 4 bases; bases outside gene matches: 3.

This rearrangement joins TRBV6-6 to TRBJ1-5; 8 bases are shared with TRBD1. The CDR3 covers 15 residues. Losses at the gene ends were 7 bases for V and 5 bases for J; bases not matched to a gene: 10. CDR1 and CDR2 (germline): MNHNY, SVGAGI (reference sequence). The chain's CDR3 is CASIPATGVDQPQHF. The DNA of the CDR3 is TGTGCCAGCATTCCTGCGACAGGGGTAGATCAGCCCCAGCATTTT.

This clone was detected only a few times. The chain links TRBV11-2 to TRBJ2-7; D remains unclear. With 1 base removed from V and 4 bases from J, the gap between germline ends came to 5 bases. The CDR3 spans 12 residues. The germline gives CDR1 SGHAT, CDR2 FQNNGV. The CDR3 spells CASSLVRYEQYF. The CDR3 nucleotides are TGTGCCAGCAGCTTAGTCCGGTACGAGCAGTACTTC.

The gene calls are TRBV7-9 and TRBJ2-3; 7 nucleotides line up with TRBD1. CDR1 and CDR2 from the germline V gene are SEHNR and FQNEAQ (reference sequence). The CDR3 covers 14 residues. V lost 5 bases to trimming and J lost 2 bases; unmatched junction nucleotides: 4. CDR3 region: CASSPTGVTDTQYF. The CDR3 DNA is TGTGCCAGCAGCCCTACAGGGGTCACAGATACGCAGTATTTT.

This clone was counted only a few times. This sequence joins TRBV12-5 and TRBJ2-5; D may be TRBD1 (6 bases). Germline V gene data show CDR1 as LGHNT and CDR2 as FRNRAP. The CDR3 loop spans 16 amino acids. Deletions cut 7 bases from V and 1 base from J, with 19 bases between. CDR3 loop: CASALGVGQIQETQYF. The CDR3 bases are TGTGCTAGTGCCTTGGGGGTCGGACAGATCCAAGAGACCCAGTACTTC. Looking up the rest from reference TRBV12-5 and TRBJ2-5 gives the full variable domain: DARVTQTPRHKVTEMGQEVTMRCQPILGHNTVFWYRQTMMQGLELLAYFRNRAPLDDSGMPKDRFSAEMPDATLATLKIQPSEPRDSAVYFCASALGVGQIQETQYFGPGTRLLVL.

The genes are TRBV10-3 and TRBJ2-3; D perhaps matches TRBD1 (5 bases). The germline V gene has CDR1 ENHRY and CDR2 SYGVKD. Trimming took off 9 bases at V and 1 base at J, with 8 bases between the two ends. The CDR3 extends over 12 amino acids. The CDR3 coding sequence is TGTGCCATTGGGGCTGGCACAGATACGCAGTATTTT. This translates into CAIGAGTDTQYF.

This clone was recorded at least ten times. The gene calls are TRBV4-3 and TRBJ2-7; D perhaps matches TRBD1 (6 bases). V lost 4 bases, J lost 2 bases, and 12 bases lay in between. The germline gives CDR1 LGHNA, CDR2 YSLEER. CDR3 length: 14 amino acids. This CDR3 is CASSRETGAYEQYF. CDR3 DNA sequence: TGCGCCAGCAGCCGTGAGACAGGCGCCTACGAGCAGTACTTC.

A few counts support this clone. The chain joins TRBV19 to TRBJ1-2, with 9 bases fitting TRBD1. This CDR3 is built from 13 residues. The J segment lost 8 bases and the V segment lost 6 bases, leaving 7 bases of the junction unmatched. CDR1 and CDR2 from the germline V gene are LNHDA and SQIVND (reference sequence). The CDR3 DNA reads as TGTGCCAGTAGCACCCGACAGGGGGGCGGCTACACCTTC. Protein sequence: CASSTRQGGGYTF.

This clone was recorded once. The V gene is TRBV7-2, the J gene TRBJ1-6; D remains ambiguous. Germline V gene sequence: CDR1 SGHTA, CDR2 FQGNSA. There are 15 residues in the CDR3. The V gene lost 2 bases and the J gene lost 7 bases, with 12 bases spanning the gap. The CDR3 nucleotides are TGTGCCAGCAGCTTACGGCAGGTGTTCAATTCACCCCTCCACTTT. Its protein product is CASSLRQVFNSPLHF.

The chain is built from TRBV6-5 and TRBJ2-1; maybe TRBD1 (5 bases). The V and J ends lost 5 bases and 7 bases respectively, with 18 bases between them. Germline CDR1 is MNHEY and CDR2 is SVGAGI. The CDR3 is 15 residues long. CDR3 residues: CASSPFRQSKNEQFF. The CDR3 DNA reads TGTGCCAGCAGTCCCTTCAGACAGTCTAAGAATGAGCAGTTCTTC.

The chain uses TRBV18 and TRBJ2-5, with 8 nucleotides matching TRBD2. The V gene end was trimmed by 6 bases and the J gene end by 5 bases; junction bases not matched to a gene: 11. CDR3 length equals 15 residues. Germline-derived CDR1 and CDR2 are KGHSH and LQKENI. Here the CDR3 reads CASSNLELAGETQYF. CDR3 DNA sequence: TGTGCCAGCTCTAACCTGGAGCTAGCGGGCGAGACCCAGTACTTC.

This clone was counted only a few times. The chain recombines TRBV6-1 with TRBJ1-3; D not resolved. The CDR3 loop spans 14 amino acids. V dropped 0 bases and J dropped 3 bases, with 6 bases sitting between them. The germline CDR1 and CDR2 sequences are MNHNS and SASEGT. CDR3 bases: TGTGCCAGCAGTGAAGCGCCAGTTGGAAACACCATATATTTT. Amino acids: CASSEAPVGNTIYF.

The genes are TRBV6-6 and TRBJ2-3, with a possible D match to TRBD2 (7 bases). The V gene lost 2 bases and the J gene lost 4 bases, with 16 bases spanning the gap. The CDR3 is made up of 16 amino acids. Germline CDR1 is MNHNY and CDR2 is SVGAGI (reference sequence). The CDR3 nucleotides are TGTGCCAGCAGTTACCCGCCAAGGGGGGGGGCAGATACGCAGTATTTT. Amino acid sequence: CASSYPPRGGADTQYF.

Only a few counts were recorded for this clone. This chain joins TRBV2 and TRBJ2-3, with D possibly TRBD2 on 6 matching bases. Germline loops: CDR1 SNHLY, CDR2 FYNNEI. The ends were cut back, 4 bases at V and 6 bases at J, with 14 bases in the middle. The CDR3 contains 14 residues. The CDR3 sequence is CASSARSGGDTQYF. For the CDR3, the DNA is TGTGCCAGCAGTGCGCGCAGCGGAGGGGATACGCAGTATTTT.

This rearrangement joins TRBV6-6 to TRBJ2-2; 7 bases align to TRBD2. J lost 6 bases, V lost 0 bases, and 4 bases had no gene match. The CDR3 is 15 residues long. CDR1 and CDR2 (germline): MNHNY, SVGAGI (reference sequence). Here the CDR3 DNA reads TGTGCCAGCAGTTACTCGACCGGACTAGCCGGGGAGCTGTTTTTT. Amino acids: CASSYSTGLAGELFF.